The present TCR beta chain was sequenced within a study of T cell changes during pregnancy in multiple sclerosis. After removal of 2 bases from V and 1 base from J, the junction contained 5 bases not matched to a gene. This CDR3 region has 17 residues. Germline V lookup: CDR1 SGHDN, CDR2 FVKESK. Repertoires were generated with immunoSEQ multiplex PCR, while TCRdb's copy carries only in-frame clones and drops some. The data contain over 45,000 clones, 92% of them singletons. The chain joins TRBV14 to TRBJ1-4; 9 bases map to TRBD1. The specimen comprised CD4+ T cells from peripheral blood mononuclear cells, sampled after pregnancy. The origin of this receptor is a female donor with multiple sclerosis, enrolled in a pregnancy study. The CDR3 DNA follows: TGTGCCAGCAGCCAAAGGACAGGGGTGGGAACTAATGAAAAACTGTTTTTT. Amino acids: CASSQRTGVGTNEKLFF.